Listed below are T cell receptor beta chains from one sample, sequenced in a study of CD8 T cells in acute hepatitis C reinfection. Libraries were prepared by immunoSEQ multiplex PCR; TCRdb keeps only in-frame clonotypes and omits some of them. In the table there are around 34,000 clones, approximately 87% of which are singletons. Sequencing was carried out using naive CD8+ T cells from PBMCs. These receptors were obtained from a man aged 25 to 45 with chronic hepatitis C. The CDR3 runs from the conserved cysteine through the conserved F or W. Each record gives: clone size, V gene, J gene, CDR3 protein. Clone size is not always given. Where it is, it says once, few, many or a class for expanded clones.

-	TRBV10-3	TRBJ2-7	CAISSFSDVEQYF
once	TRBV7-9	TRBJ1-2	CASSSPPIYQGNDGYTF
few	TRBV5-6	TRBJ2-4	CASSLGLPGNIQYF
-	TRBV6-5	TRBJ1-1	CASSRGTEAFF
-	TRBV5-6	TRBJ1-1	CASISLERMNTEAFF
-	TRBV29-1	TRBJ2-7	CSVEGTSVYEQYF
-	TRBV11-2	TRBJ2-1	CASSFGGSYNEQFF
-	TRBV19	TRBJ1-5	CASSIDRVGLNQPQHF
-	TRBV14	TRBJ2-2	CASSLYRNTGELFF
-	TRBV6-5	TRBJ2-1	CASSYIGDNEQFF
-	TRBV6-5	TRBJ2-4	CASSYSSGRGNIQYF
few	TRBV7-9	TRBJ2-7	CASSPGASGTEQYF
-	TRBV11-2	TRBJ2-5	CASSRLAGDGGETQYF
-	TRBV27	TRBJ2-5	CASSSLAVYQETQYF
-	TRBV9	TRBJ1-5	CASNPGGYSNQPQHF
-	TRBV12-2	TRBJ2-5	CASRLPELAGGPETQYF
once	TRBV7-9	TRBJ2-1	CAIPKDPAPAHNEQFF